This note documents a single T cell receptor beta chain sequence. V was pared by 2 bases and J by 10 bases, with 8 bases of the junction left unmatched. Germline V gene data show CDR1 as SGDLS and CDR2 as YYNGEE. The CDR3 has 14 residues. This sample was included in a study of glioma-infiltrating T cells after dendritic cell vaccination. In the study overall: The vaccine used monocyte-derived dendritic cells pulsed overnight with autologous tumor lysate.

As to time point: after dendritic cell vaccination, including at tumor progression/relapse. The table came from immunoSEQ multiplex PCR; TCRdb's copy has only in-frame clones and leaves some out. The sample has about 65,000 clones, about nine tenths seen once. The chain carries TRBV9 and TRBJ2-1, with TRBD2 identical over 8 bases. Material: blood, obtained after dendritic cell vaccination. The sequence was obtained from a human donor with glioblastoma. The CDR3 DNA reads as TGTGCCAGCAGCGTGAAGACTCCGGGGGGGGAGCAGTTCTTC. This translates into CASSVKTPGGEQFF.